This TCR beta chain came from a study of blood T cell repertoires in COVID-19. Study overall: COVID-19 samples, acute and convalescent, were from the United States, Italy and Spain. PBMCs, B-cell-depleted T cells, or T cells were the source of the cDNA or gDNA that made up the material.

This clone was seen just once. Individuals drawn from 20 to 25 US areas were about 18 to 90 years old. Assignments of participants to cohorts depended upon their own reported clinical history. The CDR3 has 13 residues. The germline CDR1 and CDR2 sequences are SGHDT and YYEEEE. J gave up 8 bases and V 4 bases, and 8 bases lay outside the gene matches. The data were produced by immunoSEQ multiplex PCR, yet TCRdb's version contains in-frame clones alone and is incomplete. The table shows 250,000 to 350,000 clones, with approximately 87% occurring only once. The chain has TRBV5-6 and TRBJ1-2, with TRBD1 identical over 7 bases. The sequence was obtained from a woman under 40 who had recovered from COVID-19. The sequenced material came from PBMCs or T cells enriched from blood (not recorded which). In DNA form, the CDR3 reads TGTGCCAGCAGCATTGACAGGGCTCGGGGCTACACCTTC. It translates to CASSIDRARGYTF.